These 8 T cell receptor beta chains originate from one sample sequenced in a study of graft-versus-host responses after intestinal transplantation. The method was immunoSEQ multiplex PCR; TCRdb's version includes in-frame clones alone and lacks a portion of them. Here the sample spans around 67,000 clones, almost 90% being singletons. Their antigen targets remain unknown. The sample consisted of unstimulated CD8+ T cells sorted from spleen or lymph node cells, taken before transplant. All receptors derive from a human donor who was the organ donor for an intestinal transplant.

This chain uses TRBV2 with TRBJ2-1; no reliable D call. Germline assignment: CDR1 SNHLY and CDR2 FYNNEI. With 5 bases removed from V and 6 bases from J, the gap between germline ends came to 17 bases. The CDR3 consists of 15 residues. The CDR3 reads CASSSTITLGNEQFF. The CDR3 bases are TGTGCCAGCAGTTCCACTATAACTCTCGGCAATGAGCAGTTCTTC.

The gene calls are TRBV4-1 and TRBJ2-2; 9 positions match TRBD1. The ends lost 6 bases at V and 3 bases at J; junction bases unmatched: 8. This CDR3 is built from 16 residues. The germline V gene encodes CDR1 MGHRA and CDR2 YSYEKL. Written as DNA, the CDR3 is TGCGCCAGCAGGTACAGGGGGCTAGGGGACACCGGGGAGCTGTTTTTT. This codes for CASRYRGLGDTGELFF.

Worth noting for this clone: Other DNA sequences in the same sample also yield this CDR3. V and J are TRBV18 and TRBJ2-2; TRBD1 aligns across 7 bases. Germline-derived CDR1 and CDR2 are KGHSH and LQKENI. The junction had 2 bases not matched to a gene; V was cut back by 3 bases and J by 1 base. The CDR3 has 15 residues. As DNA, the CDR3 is TGTGCCAGCTCACCCAGGGACAGGAACACCGGGGAGCTGTTTTTT. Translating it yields CASSPRDRNTGELFF.

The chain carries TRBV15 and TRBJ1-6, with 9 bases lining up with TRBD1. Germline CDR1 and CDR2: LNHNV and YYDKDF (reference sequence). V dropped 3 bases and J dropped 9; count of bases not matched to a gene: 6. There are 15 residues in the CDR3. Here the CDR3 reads CATSSRTGEGSPLHF. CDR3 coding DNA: TGTGCCACCAGCAGCCGGACAGGGGAAGGTTCACCCCTCCACTTT.

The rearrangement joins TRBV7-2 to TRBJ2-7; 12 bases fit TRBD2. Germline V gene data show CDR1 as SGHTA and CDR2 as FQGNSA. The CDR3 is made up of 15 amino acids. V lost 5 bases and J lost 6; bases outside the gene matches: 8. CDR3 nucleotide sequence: TGTGCCAGCAGCCCTAGCGGGGGGGCTTCTGTCGAGCAGTACGTC. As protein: CASSPSGGASVEQYV.

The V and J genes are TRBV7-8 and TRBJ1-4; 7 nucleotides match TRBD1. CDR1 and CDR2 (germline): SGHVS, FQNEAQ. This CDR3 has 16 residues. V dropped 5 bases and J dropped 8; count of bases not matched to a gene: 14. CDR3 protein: CASSPGTALVEEKLFF. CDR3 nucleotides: TGTGCCAGCAGCCCGGGGACAGCTTTAGTAGAGGAAAAACTGTTTTTT.

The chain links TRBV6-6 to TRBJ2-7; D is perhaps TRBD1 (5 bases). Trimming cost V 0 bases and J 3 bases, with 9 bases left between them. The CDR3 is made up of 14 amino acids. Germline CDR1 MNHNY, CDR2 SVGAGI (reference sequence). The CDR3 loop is CASSYSDSYYEQYV. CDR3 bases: TGTGCCAGCAGTTACTCAGACAGCTACTACGAGCAGTACGTC.

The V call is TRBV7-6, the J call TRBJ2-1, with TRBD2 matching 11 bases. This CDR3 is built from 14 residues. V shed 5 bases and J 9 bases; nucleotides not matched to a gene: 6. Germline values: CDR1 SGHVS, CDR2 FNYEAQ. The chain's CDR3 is CASSGSGGASEQFF. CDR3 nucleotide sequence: TGTGCCAGCAGCGGTAGCGGGGGGGCCAGTGAGCAGTTCTTC. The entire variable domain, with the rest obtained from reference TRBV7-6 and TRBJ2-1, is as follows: GAGVSQSPRYKVTKRGQDVALRCDPISGHVSLYWYRQALGQGPEFLTYFNYEAQQDKSGLPNDRFSAERPEGSISTLTIQRTEQRDSAMYRCASSGSGGASEQFFGPGTRLTVL.